The 21 T cell receptor beta chains below come from one sample, sequenced in a study of CD8 T cells in Susac syndrome. The RNA, roughly 0.45 to 1 ug, was put through reverse transcription using random hexamers. TCRdb reprocessed the immunoSEQ multiplex PCR reads via MiXCR and lists one record per CDR3 protein. The sample has some 120,000 distinct CDR3 sequences, 90% to 95% seen once. Sequenced sample: CD8+ T cells from PBMCs. These receptors were obtained from a human donor with Susac syndrome.

V gene TRBV6-2 or TRBV6-3 combines with J gene TRBJ2-7, with D perhaps matching TRBD1 (5 bases). V shed 2 bases and J shed 3 bases, with 11 bases lying between them. Germline V gives CDR1 MNHEY, CDR2 SVGEGT. The CDR3 totals 14 residues. CDR3 sequence reads: CASSYGAGDYEQYF. The CDR3 DNA follows: TGTGCCAGCAGTTACGGGGCAGGAGACTACGAGCAGTACTTC.

The genes are TRBV7-6 and TRBJ1-2, with D unclear. Germline CDR1 is SGHVS and CDR2 is FNYEAQ. This CDR3 region has 12 residues. V shed 1 base and J shed 4 bases, with 4 bases lying between them. The chain's CDR3 is CASSLDGYGYTF. As DNA, the CDR3 is TGTGCCAGCAGCTTAGATGGCTATGGCTACACCTTC. The full variable domain, its missing parts supplied by reference TRBV7-6 and TRBJ1-2, is GAGVSQSPRYKVTKRGQDVALRCDPISGHVSLYWYRQALGQGPEFLTYFNYEAQQDKSGLPNDRFSAERPEGSISTLTIQRTEQRDSAMYRCASSLDGYGYTFGSGTRLTVV.

V is TRBV15 and J is TRBJ2-2; D is possibly TRBD1 (5 bases). Germline-derived CDR1 and CDR2 are LNHNV and YYDKDF (reference sequence). Trimming took 0 bases from V and 6 from J, leaving 8 bases between them. This CDR3 spans 14 amino acids. The CDR3 region is CATSRETVAGELFF. CDR3 bases: TGTGCCACCAGCAGAGAGACAGTCGCCGGGGAGCTGTTTTTT.

As to this clonotype: One junction end disagrees with the germline gene, perhaps due to a read error. The V gene is TRBV20-1, the J gene TRBJ2-7, with D possibly being TRBD2 (5 bases). Germline CDR1 reads DFQATT; CDR2 reads SNEGSKA (reference sequence). The length of the CDR3 is 16 residues. Here the CDR3 reads CSARDYERPDSSEQYF. Here the CDR3 DNA reads TGCAGTGCTAGAGATTATGAGCGGCCTGACTCCTCCGAGCAGTACTTC.

This sequence joins TRBV6-5 and TRBJ2-5; 10 positions agree with TRBD2. This CDR3 is built from 17 residues. With 0 bases clipped from V and 5 bases from J, the junction kept 9 bases outside the gene matches. CDR1 is MNHEY and CDR2 is SVGAGI in the germline V gene. The CDR3 region is CASSYSIGLAGEETQYF. The DNA for the CDR3 is TGTGCCAGCAGTTACTCGATTGGGCTAGCGGGAGAGGAGACCCAGTACTTC.

The chain is built from TRBV24-1 and TRBJ2-1; D is uncertain. The V end lost 9 bases, the J end lost 3 bases, and 14 bases lay between the germline ends. Per the germline V gene, CDR1 is KGHDR and CDR2 is SFDVKD. The CDR3 has 14 residues. The chain's CDR3 is CATSNGEFYNEQFF. The DNA of the CDR3 is TGTGCCACCTCCAATGGCGAGTTCTACAATGAGCAGTTCTTC.

J is TRBJ1-1 and V is TRBV7-9; unclear D gene. Germline values: CDR1 SEHNR, CDR2 FQNEAQ (reference sequence). Trimming pared 5 bases from V and 3 bases from J, leaving 7 bases between. The CDR3 spans 12 residues. The CDR3 sequence is CASSDMDTEAFF. The DNA of the CDR3 is TGTGCCAGCAGCGACATGGACACTGAAGCTTTCTTT.

CDR3 loop: CASRPTRLWEQYF. CDR3 sequence (DNA): TGTGCCAGCAGGCCGACTAGGTTGTGGGAGCAGTACTTC. V gene TRBV5-8 combines with J gene TRBJ2-7; the D gene is possibly TRBD2 (6 bases). V was pared by 5 bases and J by 7 bases, with 16 bases between. The CDR3 has 13 amino acids. From germline, CDR1 is SGHTS and CDR2 YDEGEE.

The chain uses TRBV7-6 and TRBJ1-1; tentatively, D is TRBD1 (6 bases). The V gene lost 0 bases and the J gene lost 11 bases, with 16 bases spanning the gap. Germline lookup yields CDR1 SGHVS and CDR2 FNYEAQ. CDR3 length: 14 amino acids. The CDR3 spells CASSLAEGVRNAFF. DNA of the CDR3: TGTGCCAGCAGCTTAGCTGAGGGGGTTCGAAACGCTTTCTTT. Complete variable domain (other parts from reference TRBV7-6 and TRBJ1-1): GAGVSQSPRYKVTKRGQDVALRCDPISGHVSLYWYRQALGQGPEFLTYFNYEAQQDKSGLPNDRFSAERPEGSISTLTIQRTEQRDSAMYRCASSLAEGVRNAFFGQGTRLTVV.

The rearrangement uses TRBV24-1 and TRBJ2-3, with TRBD2 matching over 14 bases. The CDR3 is 19 residues long. The junction had 13 bases not matched to a gene; V was cut back by 4 bases and J by 5 bases. Germline CDR1 reads KGHDR; CDR2 reads SFDVKD. In nucleotides, the CDR3 is TGTGCCACCAGTGACCACGGGACTAGCGGGAGCGCCGGGCTAGATACGCAGTATTTT. Residues: CATSDHGTSGSAGLDTQYF.

The V call is TRBV5-1, the J call TRBJ1-2; 9 bases match TRBD1. The junction had 7 bases not matched to a gene; V was cut back by 2 bases and J by 2 bases. CDR1 is SGHRS and CDR2 is YFSETQ in the germline V gene. The CDR3 consists of 16 residues. Here the CDR3 DNA reads TGCGCCAGCAGCTTACAGGGGGCGTCCTGGAACTATGGCTACACCTTC. It codes for CASSLQGASWNYGYTF.

The chain links TRBV2 to TRBJ1-2; no clear D gene. Trimming pared 8 bases from V and 3 bases from J, leaving 7 bases between. This CDR3 contains 11 residues. Germline V gene sequence: CDR1 SNHLY, CDR2 FYNNEI. The CDR3 DNA follows: TGTGCCAGCGGGCGCGACTATGGCTACACCTTC. Translating gives CASGRDYGYTF.

The CDR3 loop is CASSLARYTEAFF. CDR3 coding DNA: TGTGCCAGCTCCCTGGCCCGGTACACTGAAGCTTTCTTT. The rearrangement joins TRBV6-5 to TRBJ1-1; D gene unclear. This CDR3 comprises 13 residues. From germline, CDR1 is MNHEY and CDR2 SVGAGI. V was shortened by 8 bases and J by 3 bases, with 13 bases between the two germline ends.

V gene TRBV4-1 combines with J gene TRBJ2-1; D is ambiguous. The V and J ends lost 5 bases and 6 bases respectively, with 11 bases between them. Germline loops: CDR1 MGHRA, CDR2 YSYEKL. The CDR3 length is 13 residues. CDR3 bases: TGCGCCAGCAGCACAGAAGGGATCAATGAGCAGTTCTTC. Translating gives CASSTEGINEQFF.

J is TRBJ2-1 and V is TRBV14, with D possibly being TRBD2 (6 bases). Trimming pared 6 bases from V and 7 bases from J, leaving 13 bases between. Germline V gene data show CDR1 as SGHDN and CDR2 as FVKESK. The CDR3 has 13 amino acids. Here the CDR3 reads CASSRTTGNEQFF. CDR3 nucleotide sequence: TGTGCCAGCAGTCGGACTACGGGAAATGAGCAGTTCTTC.

The V gene is TRBV4-3, the J gene TRBJ2-1; 12 positions match TRBD2. The V gene's germline CDR1 is LGHNA and CDR2 YSLEER. Trimming at V came to 0 bases and at J to 8 bases, leaving 11 bases not matched to a gene. CDR3 length equals 18 residues. The DNA of the CDR3 is TGCGCCAGCAGCCAAGAGGCTAGCGGGAGGGCACGGGGGGATGAGCAGTTCTTC. It translates to CASSQEASGRARGDEQFF.

CDR3 DNA sequence: TGCAGTGCTAGAATGGCTAGCGGGGGCGACGAGCAGTACTTC. Translated: CSARMASGGDEQYF. The rearrangement links TRBV20-1 to TRBJ2-7; 10 bases are a match to TRBD2. Losses at the gene ends were 2 bases for V and 5 bases for J; bases not matched to a gene: 6. This CDR3 is 14 amino acids long. The germline V gene has CDR1 DFQATT and CDR2 SNEGSKA (reference sequence).

The rearrangement joins TRBV24-1 to TRBJ1-2; D remains ambiguous. CDR1 is KGHDR and CDR2 is SFDVKD in the germline V gene. CDR3 length: 15 amino acids. V lost 5 bases to trimming and J lost 4 bases, with 16 bases between them. The CDR3 spells CATSAPTAGVYGYTF. CDR3 nucleotide sequence: TGTGCCACCAGTGCACCGACGGCCGGTGTCTATGGCTACACCTTC.

V is TRBV2 and J is TRBJ2-5; D might be TRBD1 (5 bases). V lost 8 bases to trimming and J lost 1 base, with 14 bases between them. The CDR3 length is 14 residues. Germline values: CDR1 SNHLY, CDR2 FYNNEI. The CDR3 region has the DNA TGTGCCAGCGAAAGACAGCATAGCCAAGAGACCCAGTACTTC. Its protein product is CASERQHSQETQYF.

This chain links TRBV6-1 with TRBJ1-6; D not certain. V was clipped by 6 bases and J by 4 bases, with 19 bases between them. The germline V gene encodes CDR1 MNHNS and CDR2 SASEGT. The CDR3 extends over 17 amino acids. The CDR3 DNA sequence: TGTGCCAGCAGCCCCAATGTTGAGGTGCCTTATAATTCACCCCTCCACTTT. It is translated as CASSPNVEVPYNSPLHF.

V usage is TRBV6-2 or TRBV6-3 and J usage is TRBJ1-1, with D hard to call. The germline V and J ends were trimmed by 5 bases and 1 base, with 11 bases remaining between them. Germline V gene sequence: CDR1 MNHEY, CDR2 SVGEGT. The CDR3 runs to 14 residues. CDR3 in amino acids: CASSGYTENTEAFF. The CDR3 DNA is TGTGCCAGCAGTGGGTACACCGAGAACACTGAAGCTTTCTTT.